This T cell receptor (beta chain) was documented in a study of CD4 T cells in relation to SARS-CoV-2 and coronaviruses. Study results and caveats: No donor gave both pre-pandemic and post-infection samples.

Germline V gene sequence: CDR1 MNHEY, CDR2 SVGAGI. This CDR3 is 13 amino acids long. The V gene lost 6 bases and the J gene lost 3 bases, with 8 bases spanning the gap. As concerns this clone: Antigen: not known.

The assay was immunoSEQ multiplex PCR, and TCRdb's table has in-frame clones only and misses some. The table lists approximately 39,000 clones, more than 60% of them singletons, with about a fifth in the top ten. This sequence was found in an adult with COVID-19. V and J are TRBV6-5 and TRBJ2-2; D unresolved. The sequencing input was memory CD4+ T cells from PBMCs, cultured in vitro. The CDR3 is CASSLKYTGELFF. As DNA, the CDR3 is TGTGCCAGCAGCCTCAAATACACCGGGGAGCTGTTTTTT.